In this sample, the clone carrying this T cell receptor beta chain turned up many times. Each TCR transcript was tagged with a 10-nucleotide random UMI during 5'RACE. MiXCR, applied by TCRdb to the 5' RACE reads, yields one record per CDR3 protein. The table has tens of thousands of distinct CDR3 sequences, approximately 10% seen once. The data stem from a study of neurological immune-mediated disorders. The germline V gene has CDR1 MNHEY and CDR2 SVGEGT. This CDR3 contains 16 residues. V was clipped by 8 bases and J by 4 bases; unmatched bases: 15. This sequence was found in a man aged 50-60 years in good health. The chain links TRBV6-2 or TRBV6-3 to TRBJ2-3; 7 bases are shared with TRBD1. Sequencing was performed on PBMCs. The CDR3 region is CASYQSGQAPADTQYF. For the CDR3, the DNA is TGTGCCAGCTATCAAAGCGGACAGGCTCCCGCAGATACGCAGTATTTT.